The T cell receptor (beta chain) under discussion was sequenced for a study of blood T cells in healthy people across ages. This clonotype has only a few counts. The CDR3 extends over 12 amino acids. V dropped 5 bases and J dropped 7 bases, with 11 bases sitting between them. Germline V gene lookup returns CDR1 MDHEN and CDR2 SYDVKM. For the second PCR, which ran for roughly 7 to 11 cycles, a sample-barcoded 5' primer and a J-beta primer mix were used. TCRdb reprocessed the 5' RACE reads via MiXCR and lists one record per CDR3 protein. The sample consists of around 800,000 distinct CDR3 sequences, roughly 44% of them appearing once.

This sequence originates from a man between 60 and 75 years old in good health. The sequencing sample was made of blood. This chain connects TRBV28 to TRBJ1-2, with D possibly TRBD1 on 5 matching bases. CDR3 sequence reads: CASSLRVRGYTF. The CDR3 nucleotides are TGTGCCAGCAGTCTCAGGGTGCGTGGCTACACCTTC.